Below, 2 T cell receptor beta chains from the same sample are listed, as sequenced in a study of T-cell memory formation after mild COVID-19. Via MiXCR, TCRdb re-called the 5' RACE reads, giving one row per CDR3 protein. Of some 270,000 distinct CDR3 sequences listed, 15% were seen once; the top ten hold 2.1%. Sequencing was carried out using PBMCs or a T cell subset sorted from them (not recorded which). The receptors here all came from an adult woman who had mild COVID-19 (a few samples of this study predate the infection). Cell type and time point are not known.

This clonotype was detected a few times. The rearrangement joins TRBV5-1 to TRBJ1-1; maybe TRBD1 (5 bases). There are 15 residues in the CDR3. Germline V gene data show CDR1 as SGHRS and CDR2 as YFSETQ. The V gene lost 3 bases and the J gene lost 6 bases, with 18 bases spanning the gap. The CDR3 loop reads CASSSGLGLGAEAFF. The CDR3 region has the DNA TGCGCCAGCAGCTCGGGCTTGGGGCTCGGCGCTGAAGCTTTCTTT.

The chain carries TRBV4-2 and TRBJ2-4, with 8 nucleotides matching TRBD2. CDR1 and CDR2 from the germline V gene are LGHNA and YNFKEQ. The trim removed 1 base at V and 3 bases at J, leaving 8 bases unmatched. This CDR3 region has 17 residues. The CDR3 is CASSQGIGRGGKNIQYF. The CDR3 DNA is TGTGCCAGCAGCCAAGGAATCGGGAGGGGGGGCAAAAACATTCAGTACTTC.